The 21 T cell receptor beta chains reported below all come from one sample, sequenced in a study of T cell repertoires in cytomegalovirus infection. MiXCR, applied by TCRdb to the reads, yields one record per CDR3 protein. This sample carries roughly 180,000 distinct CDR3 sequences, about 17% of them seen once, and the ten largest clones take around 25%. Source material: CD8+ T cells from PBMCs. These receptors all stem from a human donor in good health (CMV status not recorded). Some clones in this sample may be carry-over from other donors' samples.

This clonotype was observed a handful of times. The CDR3 spells CASGTEQYF. The CDR3 DNA reads as TGTGCCAGCGGGACCGAGCAGTACTTC. The chain joins TRBV12-3 or TRBV12-4 to TRBJ2-7; D may be TRBD1 or TRBD2 (5 bases each). The CDR3 totals 9 residues. V was shortened by 8 bases and J by 6 bases, with 5 bases between the two germline ends.

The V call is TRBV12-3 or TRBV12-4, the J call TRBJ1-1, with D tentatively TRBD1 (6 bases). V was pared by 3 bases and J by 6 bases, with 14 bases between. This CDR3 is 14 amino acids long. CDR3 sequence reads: CASSFTGKLAEAFF. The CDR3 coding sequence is TGTGCCAGCAGTTTTACAGGGAAACTGGCTGAAGCTTTCTTT.

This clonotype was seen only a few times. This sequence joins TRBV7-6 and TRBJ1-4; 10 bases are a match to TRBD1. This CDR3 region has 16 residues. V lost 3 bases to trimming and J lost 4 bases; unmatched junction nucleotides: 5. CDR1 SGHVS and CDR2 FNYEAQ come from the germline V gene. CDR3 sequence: CASSFPGQGVNEKLFF. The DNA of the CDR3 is TGTGCCAGCAGCTTTCCCGGACAGGGGGTTAATGAAAAACTGTTTTTT. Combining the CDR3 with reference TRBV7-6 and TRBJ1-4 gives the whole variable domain GAGVSQSPRYKVTKRGQDVALRCDPISGHVSLYWYRQALGQGPEFLTYFNYEAQQDKSGLPNDRFSAERPEGSISTLTIQRTEQRDSAMYRCASSFPGQGVNEKLFFGSGTQLSVL.

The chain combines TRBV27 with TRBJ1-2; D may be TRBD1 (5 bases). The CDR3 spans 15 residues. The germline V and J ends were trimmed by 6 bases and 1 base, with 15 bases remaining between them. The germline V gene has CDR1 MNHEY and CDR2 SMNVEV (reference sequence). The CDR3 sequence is CASSDSSLLNYGYTF. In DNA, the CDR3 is TGTGCCAGCAGCGACAGTTCCCTCCTTAACTATGGCTACACCTTC.

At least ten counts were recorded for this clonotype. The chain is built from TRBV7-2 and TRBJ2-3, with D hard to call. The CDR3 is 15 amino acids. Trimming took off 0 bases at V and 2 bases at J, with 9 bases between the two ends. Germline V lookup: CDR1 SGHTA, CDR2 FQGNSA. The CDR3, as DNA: TGTGCCAGCAGCTTAGCCTCGGGTTACACAGATACGCAGTATTTT. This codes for CASSLASGYTDTQYF.

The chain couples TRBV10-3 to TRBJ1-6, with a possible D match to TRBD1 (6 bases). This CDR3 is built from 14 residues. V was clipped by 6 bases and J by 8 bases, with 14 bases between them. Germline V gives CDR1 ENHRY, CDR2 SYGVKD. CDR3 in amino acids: CAISDGQFDSPLHF. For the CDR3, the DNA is TGTGCCATCAGCGATGGACAGTTCGATTCACCCCTCCACTTT.

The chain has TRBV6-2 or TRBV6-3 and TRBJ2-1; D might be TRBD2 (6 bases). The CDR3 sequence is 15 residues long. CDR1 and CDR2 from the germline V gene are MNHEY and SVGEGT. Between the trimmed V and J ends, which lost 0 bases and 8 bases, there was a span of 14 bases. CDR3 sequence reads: CASSYSSESGYEQFF. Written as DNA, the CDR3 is TGTGCCAGCAGTTACTCGAGCGAAAGCGGGTATGAGCAGTTCTTC.

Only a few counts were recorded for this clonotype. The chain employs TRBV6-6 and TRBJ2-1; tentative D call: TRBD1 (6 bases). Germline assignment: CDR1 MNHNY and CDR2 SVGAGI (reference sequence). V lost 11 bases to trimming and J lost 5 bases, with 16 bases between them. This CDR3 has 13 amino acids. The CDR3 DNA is TGTGCCGAGAGTAGGACAGTGGACAATGAGCAGTTCTTC. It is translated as CAESRTVDNEQFF.

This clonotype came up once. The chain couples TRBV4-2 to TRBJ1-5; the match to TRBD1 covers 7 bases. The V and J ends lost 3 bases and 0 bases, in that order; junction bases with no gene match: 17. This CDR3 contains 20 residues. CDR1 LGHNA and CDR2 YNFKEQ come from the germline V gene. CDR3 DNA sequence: TGTGCCAGCAGCCAGGCCACTGGACAGGACTACTCCTCTAGCAATCAGCCCCAGCATTTT. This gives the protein CASSQATGQDYSSSNQPQHF.

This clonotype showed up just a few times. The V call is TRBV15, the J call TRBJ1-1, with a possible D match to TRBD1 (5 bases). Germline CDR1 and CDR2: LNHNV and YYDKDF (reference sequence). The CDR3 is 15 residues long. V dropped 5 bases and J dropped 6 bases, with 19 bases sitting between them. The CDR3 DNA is TGTGCCACCAGCGCTGCTCCCGGGGGTTACCCTGAAGCTTTCTTT. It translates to CATSAAPGGYPEAFF.

CDR3 in amino acids: CASSLELDQPQHF. In nucleotides, the CDR3 is TGTGCCAGCAGCTTAGAGTTGGATCAGCCCCAGCATTTT. The chain joins TRBV7-6 to TRBJ1-5, with unresolved D. The germline V gene encodes CDR1 SGHVS and CDR2 FNYEAQ. V was trimmed by 1 base and J by 5 bases, leaving 6 bases between them. The CDR3 contains 13 residues. The variable domain in full, with the rest retrieved from reference TRBV7-6 and TRBJ1-5, is GAGVSQSPRYKVTKRGQDVALRCDPISGHVSLYWYRQALGQGPEFLTYFNYEAQQDKSGLPNDRFSAERPEGSISTLTIQRTEQRDSAMYRCASSLELDQPQHFGDGTRLSIL.

CDR3 nucleotides: TGTGCTAGTGGTTTGGTCCGGGGTAATAACTATGGCTACACCTTC. Amino acids: CASGLVRGNNYGYTF. The chain links TRBV12-5 to TRBJ1-2; D unresolved. Germline-derived CDR1 and CDR2 are LGHNT and FRNRAP. CDR3 length: 15 amino acids. Trimming took 0 bases from V and 1 from J, leaving 9 bases between them.

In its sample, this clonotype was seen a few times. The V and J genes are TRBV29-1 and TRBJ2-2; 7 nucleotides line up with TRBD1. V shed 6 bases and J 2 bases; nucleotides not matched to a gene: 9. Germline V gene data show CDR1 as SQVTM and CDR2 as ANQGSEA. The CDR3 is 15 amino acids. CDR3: CSVHSGTDNTGELFF. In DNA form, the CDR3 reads TGCAGCGTCCATTCCGGGACAGATAACACCGGGGAGCTGTTTTTT.

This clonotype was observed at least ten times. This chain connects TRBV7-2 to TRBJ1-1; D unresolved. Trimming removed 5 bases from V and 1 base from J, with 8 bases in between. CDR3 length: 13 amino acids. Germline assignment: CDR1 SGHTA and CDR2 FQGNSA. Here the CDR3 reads CASSQVGNTEAFF. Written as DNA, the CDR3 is TGTGCCAGCAGCCAGGTCGGGAACACTGAAGCTTTCTTT. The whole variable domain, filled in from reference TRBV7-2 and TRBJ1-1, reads GAGVSQSPSNKVTEKGKDVELRCDPISGHTALYWYRQSLGQGLEFLIYFQGNSAPDKSGLPSDRFSAERTGGSVSTLTIQRTQQEDSAVYLCASSQVGNTEAFFGQGTRLTVV.

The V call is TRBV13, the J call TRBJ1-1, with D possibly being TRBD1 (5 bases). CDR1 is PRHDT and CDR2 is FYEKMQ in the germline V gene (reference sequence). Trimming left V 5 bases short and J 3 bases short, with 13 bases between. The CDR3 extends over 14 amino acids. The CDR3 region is CASSPYQGDTEAFF. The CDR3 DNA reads TGTGCCAGCAGCCCCTACCAGGGAGACACTGAAGCTTTCTTT.

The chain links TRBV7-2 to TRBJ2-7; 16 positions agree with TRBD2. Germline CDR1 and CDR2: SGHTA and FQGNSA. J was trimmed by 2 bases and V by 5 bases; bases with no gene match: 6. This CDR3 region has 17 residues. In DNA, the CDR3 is TGTGCCAGCAGCACGGGACTAGCGGGGGGGGCCCCCTACGAGCAGTACTTC. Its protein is CASSTGLAGGAPYEQYF. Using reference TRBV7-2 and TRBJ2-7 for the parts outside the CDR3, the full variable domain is GAGVSQSPSNKVTEKGKDVELRCDPISGHTALYWYRQSLGQGLEFLIYFQGNSAPDKSGLPSDRFSAERTGGSVSTLTIQRTQQEDSAVYLCASSTGLAGGAPYEQYFGPGTRLTVT.

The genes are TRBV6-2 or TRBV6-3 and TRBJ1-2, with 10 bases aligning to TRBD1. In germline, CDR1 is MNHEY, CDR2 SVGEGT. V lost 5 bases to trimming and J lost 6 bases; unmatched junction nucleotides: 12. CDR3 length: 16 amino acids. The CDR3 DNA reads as TGTGCCAGCAGTGACGACCCAGACAGGGGGCCGGATGGCTACACCTTC. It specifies CASSDDPDRGPDGYTF.

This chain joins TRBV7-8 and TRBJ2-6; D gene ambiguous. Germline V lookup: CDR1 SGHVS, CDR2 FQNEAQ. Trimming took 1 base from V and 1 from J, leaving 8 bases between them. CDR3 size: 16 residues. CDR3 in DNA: TGTGCCAGCAGCTTAGTCAGGCCGTCTGGGGCCAACGTCCTGACTTTC. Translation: CASSLVRPSGANVLTF.

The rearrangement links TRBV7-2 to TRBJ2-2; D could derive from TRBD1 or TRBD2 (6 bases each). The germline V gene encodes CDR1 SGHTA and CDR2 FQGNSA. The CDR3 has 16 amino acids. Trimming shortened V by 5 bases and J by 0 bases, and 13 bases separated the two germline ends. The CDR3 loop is CASSPYRGPNTGELFF. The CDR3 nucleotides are TGTGCCAGCAGCCCCTACCGGGGGCCGAACACCGGGGAGCTGTTTTTT.

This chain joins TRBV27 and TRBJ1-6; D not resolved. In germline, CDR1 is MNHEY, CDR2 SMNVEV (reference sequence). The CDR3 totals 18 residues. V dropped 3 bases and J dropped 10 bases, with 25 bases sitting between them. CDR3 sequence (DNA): TGTGCCAGCAGTTTCTGGCTTGGGCAGGCGGACTTCGGGTCACCCCTCCACTTT. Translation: CASSFWLGQADFGSPLHF.

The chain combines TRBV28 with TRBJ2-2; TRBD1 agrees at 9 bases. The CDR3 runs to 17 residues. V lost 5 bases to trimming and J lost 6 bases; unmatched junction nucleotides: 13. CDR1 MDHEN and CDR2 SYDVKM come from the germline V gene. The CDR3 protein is CASSGGPGQGAPGELFF. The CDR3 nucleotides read TGTGCCAGCAGTGGGGGTCCGGGACAGGGAGCTCCCGGGGAGCTGTTTTTT.